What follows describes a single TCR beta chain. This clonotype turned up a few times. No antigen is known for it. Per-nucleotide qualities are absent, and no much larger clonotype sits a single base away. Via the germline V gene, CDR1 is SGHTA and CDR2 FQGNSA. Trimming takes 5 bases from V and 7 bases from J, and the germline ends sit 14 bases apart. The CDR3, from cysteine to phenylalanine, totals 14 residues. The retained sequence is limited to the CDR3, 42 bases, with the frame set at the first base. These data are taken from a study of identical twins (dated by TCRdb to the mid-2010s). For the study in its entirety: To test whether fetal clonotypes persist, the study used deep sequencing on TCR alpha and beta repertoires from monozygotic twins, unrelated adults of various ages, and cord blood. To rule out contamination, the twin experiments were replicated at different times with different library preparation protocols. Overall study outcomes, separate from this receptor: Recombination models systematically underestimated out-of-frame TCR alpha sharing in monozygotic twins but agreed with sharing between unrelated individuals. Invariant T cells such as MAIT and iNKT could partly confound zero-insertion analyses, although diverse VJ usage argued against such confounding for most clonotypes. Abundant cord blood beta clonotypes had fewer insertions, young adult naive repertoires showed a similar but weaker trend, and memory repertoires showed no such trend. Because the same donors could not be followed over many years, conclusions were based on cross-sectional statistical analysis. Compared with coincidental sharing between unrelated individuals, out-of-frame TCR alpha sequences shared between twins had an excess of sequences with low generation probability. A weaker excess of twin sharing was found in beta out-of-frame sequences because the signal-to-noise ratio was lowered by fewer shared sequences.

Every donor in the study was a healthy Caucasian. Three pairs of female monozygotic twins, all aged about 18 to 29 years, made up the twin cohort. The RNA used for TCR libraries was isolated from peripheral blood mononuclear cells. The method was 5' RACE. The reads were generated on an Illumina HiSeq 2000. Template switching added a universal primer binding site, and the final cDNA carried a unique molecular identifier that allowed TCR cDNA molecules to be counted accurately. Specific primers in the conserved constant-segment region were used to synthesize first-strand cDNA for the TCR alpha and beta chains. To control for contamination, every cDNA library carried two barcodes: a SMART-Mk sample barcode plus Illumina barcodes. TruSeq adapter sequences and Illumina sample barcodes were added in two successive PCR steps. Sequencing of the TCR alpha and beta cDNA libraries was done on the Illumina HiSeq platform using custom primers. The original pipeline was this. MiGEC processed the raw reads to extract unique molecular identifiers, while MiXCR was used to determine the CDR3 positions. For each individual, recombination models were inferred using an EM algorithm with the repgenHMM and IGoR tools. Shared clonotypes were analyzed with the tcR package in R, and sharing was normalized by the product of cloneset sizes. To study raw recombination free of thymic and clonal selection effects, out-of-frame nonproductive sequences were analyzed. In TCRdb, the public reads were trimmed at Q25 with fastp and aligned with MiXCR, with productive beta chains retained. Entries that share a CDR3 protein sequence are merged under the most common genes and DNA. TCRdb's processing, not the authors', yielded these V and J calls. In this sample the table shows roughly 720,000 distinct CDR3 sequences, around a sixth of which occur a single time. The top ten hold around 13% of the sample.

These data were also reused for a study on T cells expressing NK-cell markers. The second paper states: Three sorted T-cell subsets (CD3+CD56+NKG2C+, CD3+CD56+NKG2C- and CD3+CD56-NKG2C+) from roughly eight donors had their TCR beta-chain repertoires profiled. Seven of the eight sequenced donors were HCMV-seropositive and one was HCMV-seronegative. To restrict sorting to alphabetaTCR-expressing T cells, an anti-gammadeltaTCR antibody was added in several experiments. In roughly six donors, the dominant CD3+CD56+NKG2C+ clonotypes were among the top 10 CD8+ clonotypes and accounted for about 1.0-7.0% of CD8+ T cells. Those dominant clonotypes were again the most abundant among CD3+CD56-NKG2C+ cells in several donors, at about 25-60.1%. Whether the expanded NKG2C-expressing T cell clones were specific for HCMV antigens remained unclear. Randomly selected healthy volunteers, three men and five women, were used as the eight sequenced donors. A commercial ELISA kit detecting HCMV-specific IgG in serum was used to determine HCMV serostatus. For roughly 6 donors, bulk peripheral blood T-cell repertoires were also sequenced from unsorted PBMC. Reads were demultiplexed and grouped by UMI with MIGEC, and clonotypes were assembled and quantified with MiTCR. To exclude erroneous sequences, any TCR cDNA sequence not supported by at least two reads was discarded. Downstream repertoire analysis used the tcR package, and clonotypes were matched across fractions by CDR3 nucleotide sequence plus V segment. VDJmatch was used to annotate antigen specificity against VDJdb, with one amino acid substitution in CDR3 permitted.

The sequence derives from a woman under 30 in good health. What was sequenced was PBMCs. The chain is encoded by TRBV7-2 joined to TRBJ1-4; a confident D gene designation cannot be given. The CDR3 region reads CASSRTRGTEKLFF. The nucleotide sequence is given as TGTGCCAGCAGCCGTACGCGCGGAACTGAAAAACTGTTTTTT. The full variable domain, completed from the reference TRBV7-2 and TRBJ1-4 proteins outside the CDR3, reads GAGVSQSPSNKVTEKGKDVELRCDPISGHTALYWYRQSLGQGLEFLIYFQGNSAPDKSGLPSDRFSAERTGGSVSTLTIQRTQQEDSAVYLCASSRTRGTEKLFFGSGTQLSVL.